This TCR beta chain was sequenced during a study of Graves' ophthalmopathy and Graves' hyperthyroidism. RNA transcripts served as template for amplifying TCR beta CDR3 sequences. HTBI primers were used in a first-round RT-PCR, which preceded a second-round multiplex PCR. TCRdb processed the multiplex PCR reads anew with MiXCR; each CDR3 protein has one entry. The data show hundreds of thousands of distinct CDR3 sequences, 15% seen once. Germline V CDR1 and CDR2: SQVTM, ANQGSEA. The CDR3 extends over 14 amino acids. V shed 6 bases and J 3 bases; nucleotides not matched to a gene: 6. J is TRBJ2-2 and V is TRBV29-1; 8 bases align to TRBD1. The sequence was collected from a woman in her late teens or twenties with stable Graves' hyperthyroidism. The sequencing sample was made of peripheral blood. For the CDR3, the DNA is TGCAGCGTCATGACAGGGGTCGACACCGGGGAGCTGTTTTTT. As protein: CSVMTGVDTGELFF.